This TCR beta chain was found in a study of T-cell memory formation after mild COVID-19 (dated by TCRdb to the early 2020s). Looking at the study overall: TCR sequence clusters from the two donors were largely donor specific. T-cell clones expanding and contracting after mild COVID-19 in two donors were tracked by longitudinal TCRalpha and TCRbeta repertoire sequencing. Two young, previously healthy adult volunteers, one female and one male, were included in the cohort.

TCRdb shows the sequencer as Illumina NovaSeq 6000. cDNA libraries for TCRalpha and TCRbeta were prepared by 5'RACE using constant-segment primers, with sample barcodes and unique molecular identifiers added. Trizol reagent was used to extract RNA from every sample. Library amplification was performed in two PCR steps, and a second sample barcode and Illumina TruSeq adapters were introduced in the second step. The libraries were sequenced on an Illumina NovaSeq using 2 x 150 bp paired-end reads. The original pipeline was this. The reads were demultiplexed and collapsed into UMI-guided consensus sequences using migec v1.2.7. With mixcr v2.1.11, UMI consensuses were aligned to TRA and TRB V and J templates and assembled into clonotypes. A clonotype was counted as expanded or contracted only if both edgeR and NoisET called the change significant, with noise models trained on biological replicates. For edgeR calls, the cutoffs were a false discovery rate-adjusted p below 0.01 and a log2 fold-change threshold of 1. PCA with hierarchical clustering of max-normalized trajectories of the 1000 most abundant clonotypes was used as exploratory dynamics analysis. Separately sequenced CD4+ and CD8+ repertoires were used to assign a CD4 or CD8 phenotype to each responding clone. In-frame beta chains were kept once TCRdb had trimmed the public reads at Q25 with fastp and called clones with MiXCR. Rows matching on CDR3 protein sequence are summarized as one entry with the most common DNA and genes. TCRdb, not the original authors, processed these V and J calls. A total of roughly 510,000 distinct CDR3 sequences appear in this sample, 15% to 20% of them only once. Roughly 7.7% of the sample belongs to the ten largest clones.

This clonotype was observed once. No antigen is known for it. Base qualities are not provided; no much larger clone lies one nucleotide away. A single read constitutes weak evidence. The CDR3 contains 11 residues, cysteine and phenylalanine counted. Only the CDR3 region is kept as DNA, spanning 33 bases read in frame from base 1. Taken from the germline V gene (reference sequence), the CDR1 and CDR2 loops are DFQATT and SNEGSKA. V and J lose 8 bases and 6 bases, and a span of 14 bases separates them. Overall results and qualifications from the work: Only a couple of mild cases were covered in the study, and larger cohorts including severe cases with pre-infection samples were considered necessary. Clones that contracted from day 15 to 85 showed balanced CD4/CD8 phenotypes, whereas a second wave of clones that expanded from day 15 to 37 leaned towards CD4+. Some responding clones were detected in pre-infection memory, which suggested that pre-existing cross-reactive memory T cells had joined the SARS-CoV-2 response. SARS-CoV-2 specificity of the second-wave clones peaking on day 37 was not confirmed. Contracting CD4+ clones were found mainly in CM and EM memory subsets, while CD8+ clones were enriched in EMRA.

Ficoll-Paque density gradient centrifugation was used to isolate PBMCs. The V and J segments used are TRBV20-1 and TRBJ2-7, with the D gene too uncertain to name. The clonotype originates from an adult woman who had mild COVID-19 (a few samples of this study predate the infection). The sample titles of this study are shuffled in the database, so cell type and time point are left out; the donor was told from shared clones. Sequenced sample: PBMCs or a T cell subset sorted from them (not recorded which). CDR3 region: CSLPTLGEQYF. The sequenced DNA is TGCAGTCTCCCTACGCTGGGCGAGCAGTACTTC.